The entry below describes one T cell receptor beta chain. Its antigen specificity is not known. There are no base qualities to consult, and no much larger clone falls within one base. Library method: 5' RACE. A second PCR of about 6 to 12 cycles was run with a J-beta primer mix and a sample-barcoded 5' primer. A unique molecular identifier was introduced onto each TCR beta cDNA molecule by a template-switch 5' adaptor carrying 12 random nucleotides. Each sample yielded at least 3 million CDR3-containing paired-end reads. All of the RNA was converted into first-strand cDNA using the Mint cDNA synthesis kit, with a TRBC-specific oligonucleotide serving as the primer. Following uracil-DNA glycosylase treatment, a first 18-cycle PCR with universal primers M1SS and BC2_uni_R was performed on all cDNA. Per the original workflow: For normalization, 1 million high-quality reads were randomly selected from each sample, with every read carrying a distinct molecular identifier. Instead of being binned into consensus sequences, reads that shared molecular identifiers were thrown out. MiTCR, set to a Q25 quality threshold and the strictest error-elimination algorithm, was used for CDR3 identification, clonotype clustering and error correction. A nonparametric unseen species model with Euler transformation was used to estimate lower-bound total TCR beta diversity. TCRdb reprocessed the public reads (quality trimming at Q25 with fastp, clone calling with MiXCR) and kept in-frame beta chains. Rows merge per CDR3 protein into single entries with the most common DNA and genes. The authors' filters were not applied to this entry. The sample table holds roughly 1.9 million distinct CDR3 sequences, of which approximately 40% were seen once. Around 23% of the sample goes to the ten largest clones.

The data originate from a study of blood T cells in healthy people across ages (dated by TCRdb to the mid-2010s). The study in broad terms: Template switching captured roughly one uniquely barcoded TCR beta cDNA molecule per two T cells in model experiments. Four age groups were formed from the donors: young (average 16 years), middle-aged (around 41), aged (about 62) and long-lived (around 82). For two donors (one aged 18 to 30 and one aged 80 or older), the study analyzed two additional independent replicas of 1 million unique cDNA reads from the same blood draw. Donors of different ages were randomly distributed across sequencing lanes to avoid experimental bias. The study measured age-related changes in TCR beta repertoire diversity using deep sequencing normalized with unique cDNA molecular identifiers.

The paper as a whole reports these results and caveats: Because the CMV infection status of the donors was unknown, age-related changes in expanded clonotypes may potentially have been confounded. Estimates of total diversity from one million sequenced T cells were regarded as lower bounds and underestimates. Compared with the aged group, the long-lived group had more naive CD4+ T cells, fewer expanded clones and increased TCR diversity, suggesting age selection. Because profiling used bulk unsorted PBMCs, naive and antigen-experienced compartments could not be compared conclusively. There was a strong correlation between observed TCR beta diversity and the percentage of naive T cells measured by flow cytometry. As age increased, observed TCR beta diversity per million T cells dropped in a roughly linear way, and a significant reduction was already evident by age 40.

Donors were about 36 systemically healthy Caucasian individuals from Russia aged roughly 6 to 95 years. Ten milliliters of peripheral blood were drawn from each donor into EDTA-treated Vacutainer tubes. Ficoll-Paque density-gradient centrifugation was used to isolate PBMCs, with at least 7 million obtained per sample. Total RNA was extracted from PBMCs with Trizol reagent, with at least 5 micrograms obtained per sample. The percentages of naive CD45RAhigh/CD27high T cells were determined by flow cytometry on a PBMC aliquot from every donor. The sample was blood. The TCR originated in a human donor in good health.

For the CDR3, the sequence is CSVRTPDQPQHF. The DNA reads TGCAGCGTTCGGACACCTGATCAGCCCCAGCATTTT. The chain is encoded by TRBV29-1 joined to TRBJ1-5; the D gene is possibly TRBD1, with 5 bases matching. CDR1 and CDR2 are read off the germline V gene as SQVTM and ANQGSEA. The CDR3 measures 12 amino acids from cysteine to phenylalanine. Solely the CDR3 DNA is kept, with 36 bases framed from the first base. V is pared back by 5 bases and J by 5 bases, with 10 bases lying between the germline termini.